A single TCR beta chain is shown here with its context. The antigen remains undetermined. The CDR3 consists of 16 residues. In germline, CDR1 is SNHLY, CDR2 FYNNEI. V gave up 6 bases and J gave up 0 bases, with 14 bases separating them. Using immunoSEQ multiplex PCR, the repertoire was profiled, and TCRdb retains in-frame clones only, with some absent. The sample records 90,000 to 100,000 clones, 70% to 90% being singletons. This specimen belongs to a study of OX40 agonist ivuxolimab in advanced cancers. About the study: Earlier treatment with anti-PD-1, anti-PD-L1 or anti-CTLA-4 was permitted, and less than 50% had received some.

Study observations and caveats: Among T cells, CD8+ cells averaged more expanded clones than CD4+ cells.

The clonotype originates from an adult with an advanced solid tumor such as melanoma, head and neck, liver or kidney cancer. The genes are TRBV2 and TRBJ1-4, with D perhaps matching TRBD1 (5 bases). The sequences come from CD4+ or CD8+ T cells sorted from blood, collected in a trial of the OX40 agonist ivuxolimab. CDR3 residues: CASSLPGRTTNEKLFF. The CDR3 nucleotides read TGTGCCAGCAGCCTACCGGGACGGACAACTAATGAAAAACTGTTTTTT.